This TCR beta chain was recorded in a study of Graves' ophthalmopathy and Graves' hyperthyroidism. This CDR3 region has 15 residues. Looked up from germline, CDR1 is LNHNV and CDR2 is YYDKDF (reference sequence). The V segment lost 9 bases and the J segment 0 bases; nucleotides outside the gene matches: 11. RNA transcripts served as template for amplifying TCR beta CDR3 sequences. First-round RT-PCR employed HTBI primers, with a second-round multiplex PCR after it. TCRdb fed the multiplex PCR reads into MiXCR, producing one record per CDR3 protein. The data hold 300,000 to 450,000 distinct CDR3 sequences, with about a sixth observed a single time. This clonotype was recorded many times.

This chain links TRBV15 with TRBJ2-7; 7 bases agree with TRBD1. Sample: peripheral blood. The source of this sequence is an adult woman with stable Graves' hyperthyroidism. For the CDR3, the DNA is TGTGCCACTAGAACAGGGACAGACCTCTCCTACGAGCAGTACTTC. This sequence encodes CATRTGTDLSYEQYF. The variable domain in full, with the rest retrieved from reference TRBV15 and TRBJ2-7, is DAMVIQNPRYQVTQFGKPVTLSCSQTLNHNVMYWYQQKSSQAPKLLFHYYDKDFNNEADTPDNFQSRRPNTSFCFLDIRSPGLGDTAMYLCATRTGTDLSYEQYFGPGTRLTVT.